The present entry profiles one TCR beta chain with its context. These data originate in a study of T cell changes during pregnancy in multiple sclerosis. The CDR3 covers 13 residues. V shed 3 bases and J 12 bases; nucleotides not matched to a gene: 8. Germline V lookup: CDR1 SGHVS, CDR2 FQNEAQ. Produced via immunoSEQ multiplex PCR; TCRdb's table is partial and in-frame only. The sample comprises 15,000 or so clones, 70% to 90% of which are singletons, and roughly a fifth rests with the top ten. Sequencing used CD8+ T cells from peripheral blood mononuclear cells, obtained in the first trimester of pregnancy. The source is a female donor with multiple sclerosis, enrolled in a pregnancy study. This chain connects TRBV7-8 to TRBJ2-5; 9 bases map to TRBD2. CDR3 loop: CASSLGIGGGEYF. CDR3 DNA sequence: TGTGCCAGCAGCTTGGGGATAGGCGGGGGGGAGTACTTC.